The entry below gives a single TCR beta chain sequence along with its context. The naive CD8 subset, CD45RO-negative cells positively selected for CCR7, excluded terminally differentiated effector memory CD45RA+ cells. The data originate from a study of shared clonotypes between healthy human individuals. Here immunoSEQ multiplex PCR was the method, and the copy in TCRdb shows in-frame clones only, minus some. This repertoire shows more than 2 million clones, approximately 94% found once; its top ten account for 0.9% to 1.4%. V lost 6 bases to trimming and J lost 2 bases, with 8 bases between them. Germline loops: CDR1 SNHLY, CDR2 FYNNEI. The CDR3 consists of 12 residues.

The J gene is TRBJ2-7, the V gene TRBV2; no clear D. The origin of this receptor is a man between 18 and 29 years old in good health. Sequenced input: naive CD8+ T cells sorted from blood. CDR3 coding DNA: TGTGCCAGCAGCCTACCTACCTACGAGCAGTACTTC. Its protein is CASSLPTYEQYF.